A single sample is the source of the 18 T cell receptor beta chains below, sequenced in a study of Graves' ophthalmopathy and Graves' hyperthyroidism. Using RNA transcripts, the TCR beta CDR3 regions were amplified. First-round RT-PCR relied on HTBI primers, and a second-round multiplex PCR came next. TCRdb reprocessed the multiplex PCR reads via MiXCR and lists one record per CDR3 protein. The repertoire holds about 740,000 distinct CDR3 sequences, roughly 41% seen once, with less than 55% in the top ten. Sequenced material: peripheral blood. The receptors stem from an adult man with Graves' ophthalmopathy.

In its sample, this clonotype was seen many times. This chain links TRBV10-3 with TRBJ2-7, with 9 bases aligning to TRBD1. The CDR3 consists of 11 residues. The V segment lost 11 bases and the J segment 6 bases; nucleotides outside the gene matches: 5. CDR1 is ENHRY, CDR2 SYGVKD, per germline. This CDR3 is CAVQGAGEQYF. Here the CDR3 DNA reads TGTGCCGTACAGGGGGCTGGCGAGCAGTACTTC.

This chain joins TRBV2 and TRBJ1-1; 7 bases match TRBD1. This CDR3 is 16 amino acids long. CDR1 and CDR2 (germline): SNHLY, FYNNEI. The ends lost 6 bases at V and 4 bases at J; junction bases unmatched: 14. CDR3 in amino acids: CASSFNEVTGSTEAFF. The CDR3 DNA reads TGTGCCAGCAGCTTTAATGAGGTGACAGGGAGCACTGAAGCTTTCTTT.

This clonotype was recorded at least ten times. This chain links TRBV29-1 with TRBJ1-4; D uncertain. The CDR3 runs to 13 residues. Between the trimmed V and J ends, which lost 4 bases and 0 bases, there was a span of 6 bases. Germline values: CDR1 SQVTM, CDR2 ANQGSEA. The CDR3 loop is CSVGGATNEKLFF. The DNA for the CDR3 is TGCAGCGTTGGGGGAGCAACTAATGAAAAACTGTTTTTT.

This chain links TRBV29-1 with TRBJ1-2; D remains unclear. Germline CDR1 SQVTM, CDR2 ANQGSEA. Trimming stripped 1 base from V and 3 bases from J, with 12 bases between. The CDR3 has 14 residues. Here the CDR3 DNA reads TGCAGCGTTGAAGCTTCCTCGGCGGACTATGGCTACACCTTC. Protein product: CSVEASSADYGYTF. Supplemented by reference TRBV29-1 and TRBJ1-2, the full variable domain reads SAVISQKPSRDICQRGTSLTIQCQVDSQVTMMFWYRQQPGQSLTLIATANQGSEATYESGFVIDKFPISRPNLTFSTLTVSNMSPEDSSIYLCSVEASSADYGYTFGSGTRLTVV.

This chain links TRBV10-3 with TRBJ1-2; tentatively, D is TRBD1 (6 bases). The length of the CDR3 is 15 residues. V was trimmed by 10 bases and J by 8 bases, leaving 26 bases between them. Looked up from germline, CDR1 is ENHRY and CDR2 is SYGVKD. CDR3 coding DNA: TGTGCCAGCAGCACCAACGGACAGTCCTATTCGGGCTACACCTTC. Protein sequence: CASSTNGQSYSGYTF.

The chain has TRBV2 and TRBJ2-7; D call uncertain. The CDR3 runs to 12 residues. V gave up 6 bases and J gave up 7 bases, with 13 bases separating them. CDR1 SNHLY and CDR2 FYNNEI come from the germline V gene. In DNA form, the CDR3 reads TGTGCCAGCAGGGCGGATAACAATGAGCAGTACTTC. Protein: CASRADNNEQYF. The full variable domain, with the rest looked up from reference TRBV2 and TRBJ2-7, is EPEVTQTPSHQVTQMGQEVILRCVPISNHLYFYWYRQILGQKVEFLVSFYNNEISEKSEIFDDQFSVERPDGSNFTLKIRSTKLEDSAMYFCASRADNNEQYFGPGTRLTVT.

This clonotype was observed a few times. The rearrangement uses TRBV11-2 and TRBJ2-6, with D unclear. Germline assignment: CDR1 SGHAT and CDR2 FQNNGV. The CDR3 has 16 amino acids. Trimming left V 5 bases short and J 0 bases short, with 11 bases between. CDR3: CASSQQPTSGANVLTF. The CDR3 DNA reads TGTGCCAGCAGCCAACAGCCGACCTCTGGGGCCAACGTCCTGACTTTC.

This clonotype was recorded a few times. The CDR3 coding sequence is TGCGCCAGCAGGAACGACAGGGACACCGGGGAGCTGTTTTTT. Its protein product is CASRNDRDTGELFF. The rearrangement joins TRBV5-1 to TRBJ2-2, with 7 bases fitting TRBD1. Losses at the gene ends were 5 bases for V and 3 bases for J; bases not matched to a gene: 4. CDR3 length: 14 residues. CDR1 is SGHRS, CDR2 YFSETQ, per germline.

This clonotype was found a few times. This chain's CDR3 is CASSYRLAGVSEQYF. The CDR3 DNA reads as TGCGCCAGCAGCTATAGACTAGCGGGAGTTTCCGAGCAGTACTTC. This chain joins TRBV5-1 and TRBJ2-7; 12 bases match TRBD2. Germline CDR1 reads SGHRS; CDR2 reads YFSETQ. The CDR3 extends over 15 amino acids. J lost 6 bases, V lost 3 bases, and 7 bases had no gene match.

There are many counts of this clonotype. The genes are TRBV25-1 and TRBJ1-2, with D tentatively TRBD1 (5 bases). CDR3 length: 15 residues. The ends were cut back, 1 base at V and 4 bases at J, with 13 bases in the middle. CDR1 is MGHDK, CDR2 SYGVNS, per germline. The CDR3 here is CASSESPGTIYGYTF. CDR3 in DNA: TGTGCCAGCAGTGAATCACCAGGGACCATCTATGGCTACACCTTC.

The CDR3 loop reads CATSKDRDAEKLFF. In DNA form, the CDR3 reads TGTGCCACCAGCAAAGACAGGGATGCTGAAAAACTGTTTTTT. This chain links TRBV15 with TRBJ1-4; TRBD1 aligns across 7 bases. The length of the CDR3 is 14 residues. Germline V gives CDR1 LNHNV, CDR2 YYDKDF (reference sequence). V was pared by 4 bases and J by 7 bases, with 6 bases of the junction left unmatched.

CDR3 sequence reads: CASSEGPPLHF. DNA for the CDR3: TGTGCCAGCAGTGAGGGTCCACCCCTCCACTTT. The chain links TRBV2 to TRBJ1-6; no clear D gene. Trimming removed 3 bases from V and 11 bases from J, with 5 bases in between. Germline CDR1 reads SNHLY; CDR2 reads FYNNEI. The CDR3 totals 11 residues.

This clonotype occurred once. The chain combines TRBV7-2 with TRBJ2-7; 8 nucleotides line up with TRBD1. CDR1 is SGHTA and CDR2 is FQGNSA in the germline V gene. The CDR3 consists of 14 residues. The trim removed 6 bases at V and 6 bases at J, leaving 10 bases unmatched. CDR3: CASSPRTGTCEQYF. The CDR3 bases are TGTGCCAGCAGTCCGCGGACAGGGACCTGCGAGCAGTACTTC.

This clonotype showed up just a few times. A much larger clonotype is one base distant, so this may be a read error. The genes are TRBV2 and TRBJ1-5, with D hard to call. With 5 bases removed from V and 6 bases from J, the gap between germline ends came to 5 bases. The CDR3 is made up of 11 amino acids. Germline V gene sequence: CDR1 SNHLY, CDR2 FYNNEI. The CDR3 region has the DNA TGTGCCAGCAGTTGGGGTCAGCCCCAGCATTTT. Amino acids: CASSWGQPQHF.

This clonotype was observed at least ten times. CDR3 coding DNA: TGTGCCAGCCAGGGTGGCGGGGGACAGGGCCTTCATTCACCCCTCCACTTT. It encodes CASQGGGGQGLHSPLHF. The chain couples TRBV10-3 to TRBJ1-6, with 9 bases matching TRBD1. The CDR3 spans 17 residues. CDR1 is ENHRY and CDR2 is SYGVKD in the germline V gene. Losses at the gene ends were 10 bases for V and 8 bases for J; bases not matched to a gene: 18.

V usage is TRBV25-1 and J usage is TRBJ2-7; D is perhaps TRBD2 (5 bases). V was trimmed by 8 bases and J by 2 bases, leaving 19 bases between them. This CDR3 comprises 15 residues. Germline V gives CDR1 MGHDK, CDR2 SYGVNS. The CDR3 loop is CASSPGGAITYEQYF. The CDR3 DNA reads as TGTGCCAGCTCACCAGGAGGCGCGATCACCTACGAGCAGTACTTC.

The CDR3 nucleotides read TGTGCCAGTAGTAACTTCCCTCGGACACCAAGCTACGAGCAGTACTTC. The encoded protein is CASSNFPRTPSYEQYF. The V and J genes are TRBV19 and TRBJ2-7; D is possibly TRBD1 (5 bases). This CDR3 region has 16 residues. Trimming took 4 bases from V and 3 from J, leaving 19 bases between them. CDR1 and CDR2 (germline): LNHDA, SQIVND (reference sequence). The whole variable domain, filled in from reference TRBV19 and TRBJ2-7, reads DGGITQSPKYLFRKEGQNVTLSCEQNLNHDAMYWYRQDPGQGLRLIYYSQIVNDFQKGDIAEGYSVSREKKESFPLTVTSAQKNPTAFYLCASSNFPRTPSYEQYFGPGTRLTVT.

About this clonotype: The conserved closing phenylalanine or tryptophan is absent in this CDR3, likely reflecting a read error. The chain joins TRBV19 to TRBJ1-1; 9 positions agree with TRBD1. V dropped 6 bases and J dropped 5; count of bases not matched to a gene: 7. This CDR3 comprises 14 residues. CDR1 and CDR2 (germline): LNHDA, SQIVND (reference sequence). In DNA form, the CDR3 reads TGTGCCAGTAGCTCACGGGACAGGGCTACTGAAGCTTTCCTT. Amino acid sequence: CASSSRDRATEAFL.